One sample yielded the 25 T cell receptor beta chains listed below, sequenced in a study of cytomegalovirus exposure and HLA in healthy donors (dated by TCRdb to 2015 to 2018). Library preparation used the immunoSEQ multiplex PCR assay. For the multiplex PCR, a mixture combining 60 forward primers for TCR Vbeta segments and 13 reverse primers for TCR Jbeta segments was used. Imported from immuneACCESS, the table was reduced by TCRdb to in-frame sequences with V and J called. These copies leave out some clones; in studies compared against another copy, an unresolved V gene accounts for under half, and the cause of the remainder is not known. The sample contains approximately 100,000 clones, around 76% of them found a single time. About 9.3% of the sample is held by the ten biggest clonotypes. Input material: PBMCs. The source of these receptors is a woman under 30 in good health and CMV-seropositive.

The chain uses TRBV7-6 and TRBJ1-2; tentatively, D is TRBD1 (5 bases). Germline CDR1 SGHVS, CDR2 FNYEAQ. Trimming pared 6 bases from V and 4 bases from J, leaving 9 bases between. The CDR3 runs to 12 residues. CDR3 in amino acids: CASRGQGYGYTF. CDR3 nucleotides: TGTGCCAGCAGGGGGCAAGGCTATGGCTACACCTTC. Complete variable domain (other parts from reference TRBV7-6 and TRBJ1-2): GAGVSQSPRYKVTKRGQDVALRCDPISGHVSLYWYRQALGQGPEFLTYFNYEAQQDKSGLPNDRFSAERPEGSISTLTIQRTEQRDSAMYRCASRGQGYGYTFGSGTRLTVV.

J is TRBJ2-2 and V is TRBV27, with D perhaps TRBD2 (6 bases). CDR1 is MNHEY and CDR2 is SMNVEV in the germline V gene (reference sequence). The ends were cut back, 8 bases at V and 2 bases at J, with 12 bases in the middle. The CDR3 covers 14 residues. CDR3 nucleotide sequence: TGTGCCAGCGCCTCCGGGACTAACACCGGGGAGCTGTTTTTT. It specifies CASASGTNTGELFF.

In DNA form, the CDR3 reads TGCGCCAGCAGTGAGTCGGGACAGGGCGAGTACGAGCAGTACTTC. It translates to CASSESGQGEYEQYF. This chain links TRBV10-1 with TRBJ2-7; 9 nucleotides align to TRBD1. Trimming cost V 0 bases and J 4 bases; bases outside gene matches: 4. The germline gives CDR1 WNHNN, CDR2 SYGVQD (reference sequence). The CDR3 is made up of 15 amino acids.

The chain has TRBV7-2 and TRBJ2-7; possible D gene TRBD1, 6 bases. Per the germline V gene, CDR1 is SGHTA and CDR2 is FQGNSA. The length of the CDR3 is 14 residues. V dropped 6 bases and J dropped 2 bases, with 14 bases sitting between them. The CDR3: CASSITTGPYEQYF. The CDR3 region has the DNA TGTGCCAGCAGTATAACGACAGGACCCTACGAGCAGTACTTC.

The chain combines TRBV9 with TRBJ1-1; possible D gene TRBD1, 5 bases. Germline V gives CDR1 SGDLS, CDR2 YYNGEE. The ends were cut back, 6 bases at V and 4 bases at J, with 19 bases in the middle. The CDR3 contains 15 residues. The CDR3, as DNA: TGTGCCAGCACTCCCTGGGGGGAGACCGGCACTGAAGCTTTCTTT. Translated, it gives CASTPWGETGTEAFF.

The chain recombines TRBV7-8 with TRBJ2-5; 7 bases line up with TRBD2. The CDR3 is made up of 16 amino acids. Germline V gene sequence: CDR1 SGHVS, CDR2 FQNEAQ. V lost 5 bases and J lost 4; bases outside the gene matches: 13. CDR3 sequence reads: CASSPRRAGDRETQYF. The CDR3 DNA is TGTGCCAGCAGCCCCCGCCGGGCGGGGGACCGAGAGACCCAGTACTTC.

In DNA, the CDR3 is TGTGCCAGCAGTGGACAGGTGGTCTCTGGAAACACCATATATTTT. It codes for CASSGQVVSGNTIYF. The chain links TRBV28 to TRBJ1-3; 7 bases match TRBD1. CDR1 and CDR2 (germline): MDHEN, SYDVKM. There are 15 residues in the CDR3. The V segment lost 5 bases and the J segment 0 bases; nucleotides outside the gene matches: 4. The full variable domain, rest sourced from reference TRBV28 and TRBJ1-3, is DVKVTQSSRYLVKRTGEKVFLECVQDMDHENMFWYRQDPGLGLRLIYFSYDVKMKEKGDIPEGYSVSREKKERFSLILESASTNQTSMYLCASSGQVVSGNTIYFGEGSWLTVV.

As to this clone: Other DNA variants within this sample encode the same CDR3. The rearrangement joins TRBV2 to TRBJ1-5, with D hard to call. There are 13 residues in the CDR3. Per the germline V gene, CDR1 is SNHLY and CDR2 is FYNNEI. Trimming took off 7 bases at V and 0 bases at J, with 7 bases between the two ends. CDR3 bases: TGTGCCAGCAAGCGGGATAGCAATCAGCCCCAGCATTTT. Translation: CASKRDSNQPQHF.

The chain carries TRBV4-3 and TRBJ2-1, with 7 nucleotides matching TRBD2. With 1 base clipped from V and 0 bases from J, the junction kept 6 bases outside the gene matches. Germline V gene data show CDR1 as LGHNA and CDR2 as YSLEER. CDR3 size: 17 residues. Here the CDR3 DNA reads TGCGCCAGCAGCCAAGTTACAGCGGGGAGCTCCTACAATGAGCAGTTCTTC. Translated, it gives CASSQVTAGSSYNEQFF.

The chain has TRBV5-6 and TRBJ2-7, with TRBD2 identical over 8 bases. Germline-derived CDR1 and CDR2 are SGHDT and YYEEEE. The CDR3 length is 13 residues. The V and J ends lost 4 bases and 3 bases, in that order; junction bases with no gene match: 3. This chain's CDR3 is CASSPGGGYEQYF. CDR3 coding DNA: TGTGCCAGCAGCCCCGGGGGGGGCTACGAGCAGTACTTC.

This clone came up a few times. This chain links TRBV5-1 with TRBJ2-3, with D perhaps matching TRBD2 (5 bases). The CDR3 runs 16 residues. Germline-derived CDR1 and CDR2 are SGHRS and YFSETQ. Trimming pared 3 bases from V and 0 bases from J, leaving 14 bases between. The CDR3 nucleotides are TGCGCCAGCAGCTCAACCCCGGGAACTAGCACAGATACGCAGTATTTT. It is translated as CASSSTPGTSTDTQYF.

CDR3 DNA sequence: TGTGCCAGCTCCCCGGGACAAGAGAATCAGCCCCAGCATTTT. It is translated as CASSPGQENQPQHF. The V and J genes are TRBV18 and TRBJ1-5, with D perhaps TRBD1 (6 bases). The CDR3 is 14 residues long. V was shortened by 6 bases and J by 4 bases, with 13 bases between the two germline ends. CDR1 KGHSH and CDR2 LQKENI come from the germline V gene.

The chain couples TRBV16 to TRBJ1-5; no reliable D call. V was pared by 0 bases and J by 5 bases, with 11 bases between. The CDR3 is 15 amino acids. Per the germline V gene, CDR1 is KGHSY and CDR2 is FQNENV. CDR3 in amino acids: CASSQSNWGDQPQHF. Here the CDR3 DNA reads TGTGCCAGCAGCCAATCCAACTGGGGAGATCAGCCCCAGCATTTT.

The chain is built from TRBV5-1 and TRBJ2-5; 10 bases fit TRBD2. This CDR3 spans 17 amino acids. CDR1 and CDR2 from the germline V gene are SGHRS and YFSETQ. With V trimmed by 3 bases and J by 3 bases, 11 bases remained unmatched. CDR3 sequence: CASSSPALAGKKETQYF. CDR3 DNA: TGCGCCAGCAGCTCCCCAGCACTAGCGGGAAAAAAAGAGACCCAGTACTTC.

This clone came up a few times. The chain has TRBV5-6 and TRBJ1-2; 10 positions agree with TRBD1. The CDR3 has 14 amino acids. V shed 4 bases, J shed 6 bases, and the junction held 6 bases outside the gene matches. In germline, CDR1 is SGHDT, CDR2 YYEEEE. In DNA form, the CDR3 reads TGTGCCAGCAGCCCGGGACAGGGGTTCCATGGCTACACCTTC. Its translation: CASSPGQGFHGYTF.

This sequence joins TRBV6-6 and TRBJ2-5; TRBD1 aligns across 9 bases. This CDR3 spans 15 amino acids. With V trimmed by 1 base and J by 1 base, 1 base remained unmatched. In germline, CDR1 is MNHNY, CDR2 SVGAGI (reference sequence). In DNA form, the CDR3 reads TGTGCCAGCAGTTACTTGACAGGGGGCCAAGAGACCCAGTACTTC. Protein sequence: CASSYLTGGQETQYF.

This chain joins TRBV12-5 and TRBJ2-3; 13 positions agree with TRBD2. This CDR3 has 16 amino acids. V shed 5 bases, J shed 2 bases, and the junction held 4 bases outside the gene matches. In germline, CDR1 is LGHNT, CDR2 FRNRAP. In DNA, the CDR3 is TGTGCTAGTGGTATGGGACTAGCGGGGAACACAGATACGCAGTATTTT. This encodes CASGMGLAGNTDTQYF.

The rearrangement links TRBV28 to TRBJ1-5, with TRBD1 identical over 7 bases. This CDR3 spans 17 amino acids. Trimming cost V 5 bases and J 0 bases; bases outside gene matches: 10. In germline, CDR1 is MDHEN, CDR2 SYDVKM. The CDR3: CASSPRTGGISNQPQHF. As DNA, the CDR3 is TGTGCCAGCAGTCCCCGGACAGGAGGGATTAGCAATCAGCCCCAGCATTTT. The whole variable domain, remainder taken from reference TRBV28 and TRBJ1-5, is DVKVTQSSRYLVKRTGEKVFLECVQDMDHENMFWYRQDPGLGLRLIYFSYDVKMKEKGDIPEGYSVSREKKERFSLILESASTNQTSMYLCASSPRTGGISNQPQHFGDGTRLSIL.

The chain uses TRBV28 and TRBJ2-5, with D unresolved. The CDR3 has 15 amino acids. Germline V lookup: CDR1 MDHEN, CDR2 SYDVKM. Trimming removed 6 bases from V and 0 bases from J, with 14 bases in between. The CDR3 sequence is CASSPRGWYQETQYF. The CDR3 DNA sequence: TGTGCCAGCAGCCCTCGCGGTTGGTACCAAGAGACCCAGTACTTC.

The chain employs TRBV2 and TRBJ2-5; 10 bases are a match to TRBD2. The CDR3 extends over 15 amino acids. The V gene end was trimmed by 5 bases and the J gene end by 2 bases; junction bases not matched to a gene: 5. Germline values: CDR1 SNHLY, CDR2 FYNNEI. CDR3 DNA sequence: TGTGCCAGCAGTTCCGGGACTAGCGTACAAGAGACCCAGTACTTC. Encoded protein: CASSSGTSVQETQYF.

This chain uses TRBV27 with TRBJ2-7; D gene uncertain. The V end was cut by 6 bases, the J end by 3 bases, with 15 bases between. This CDR3 region has 14 residues. The germline gives CDR1 MNHEY, CDR2 SMNVEV (reference sequence). CDR3 residues: CASRLTYSGYEQYF. CDR3 DNA: TGTGCCAGCAGGCTCACCTATTCGGGCTACGAGCAGTACTTC.

This clone was seen just once. The chain recombines TRBV28 with TRBJ1-5; D remains unclear. The CDR3 sequence is 15 residues long. V lost 4 bases and J lost 4, with 14 bases in between. The germline gives CDR1 MDHEN, CDR2 SYDVKM. CDR3 sequence reads: CASSSGAVSNQPQHF. The DNA for the CDR3 is TGTGCCAGCAGTTCAGGTGCAGTTTCTAATCAGCCCCAGCATTTT. The whole variable domain, remainder taken from reference TRBV28 and TRBJ1-5, is DVKVTQSSRYLVKRTGEKVFLECVQDMDHENMFWYRQDPGLGLRLIYFSYDVKMKEKGDIPEGYSVSREKKERFSLILESASTNQTSMYLCASSSGAVSNQPQHFGDGTRLSIL.

V is TRBV5-1 and J is TRBJ1-2, with D unclear. CDR3 length: 16 amino acids. Trimming removed 0 bases from V and 0 bases from J, with 12 bases in between. Germline V gene sequence: CDR1 SGHRS, CDR2 YFSETQ. The DNA for the CDR3 is TGCGCCAGCAGCTTGGGTTCGGGGTCAGCTAACTATGGCTACACCTTC. It yields the protein CASSLGSGSANYGYTF.

The V call is TRBV7-8, the J call TRBJ1-5, with 9 nucleotides matching TRBD1. Germline V lookup: CDR1 SGHVS, CDR2 FQNEAQ. The V segment lost 5 bases and the J segment 2 bases; nucleotides outside the gene matches: 4. CDR3 length: 15 residues. CDR3 sequence (DNA): TGTGCCAGCAGCCGGGGACAGGGAGGCAATCAGCCCCAGCATTTT. It is translated as CASSRGQGGNQPQHF. Full variable domain (missing parts from reference TRBV7-8 and TRBJ1-5): GAGVSQSPRYKVAKRGQDVALRCDPISGHVSLFWYQQALGQGPEFLTYFQNEAQLDKSGLPSDRFFAERPEGSVSTLKIQRTQQEDSAVYLCASSRGQGGNQPQHFGDGTRLSIL.

The V gene is TRBV19, the J gene TRBJ2-3, with D perhaps matching TRBD1 (5 bases). The CDR3 sequence is 14 residues long. Germline values: CDR1 LNHDA, CDR2 SQIVND (reference sequence). Trimming removed 5 bases from V and 1 base from J, with 10 bases in between. The CDR3 DNA reads TGTGCCAGTAGTCAGGTAGGGGGCACAGATACGCAGTATTTT. Its translation is CASSQVGGTDTQYF.